This TCR beta chain was recorded in a study of shared clonotypes between healthy human individuals. Assay used: immunoSEQ multiplex PCR; TCRdb lists only in-frame clones, some missing. This sample has some 740,000 clones, with nearly 95% found just once. Positive CCR7 selection of CD45RO-negative cells yielded the naive CD8 cells, and terminally differentiated effector memory CD45RA+ cells were excluded. Germline V gene sequence: CDR1 SEHNR, CDR2 FQNEAQ (reference sequence). The CDR3 loop spans 16 amino acids. Between the trimmed V and J ends, which lost 3 bases and 1 base, there was a span of 15 bases.

The chain recombines TRBV7-9 with TRBJ2-5; D not resolved. Source material: naive CD8+ T cells sorted from blood. This sequence was found in a man aged 25-45 years in good health. CDR3 region: CASSFTEVGLQETQYF. DNA of the CDR3: TGTGCCAGCAGCTTCACTGAGGTCGGGCTCCAAGAGACCCAGTACTTC.